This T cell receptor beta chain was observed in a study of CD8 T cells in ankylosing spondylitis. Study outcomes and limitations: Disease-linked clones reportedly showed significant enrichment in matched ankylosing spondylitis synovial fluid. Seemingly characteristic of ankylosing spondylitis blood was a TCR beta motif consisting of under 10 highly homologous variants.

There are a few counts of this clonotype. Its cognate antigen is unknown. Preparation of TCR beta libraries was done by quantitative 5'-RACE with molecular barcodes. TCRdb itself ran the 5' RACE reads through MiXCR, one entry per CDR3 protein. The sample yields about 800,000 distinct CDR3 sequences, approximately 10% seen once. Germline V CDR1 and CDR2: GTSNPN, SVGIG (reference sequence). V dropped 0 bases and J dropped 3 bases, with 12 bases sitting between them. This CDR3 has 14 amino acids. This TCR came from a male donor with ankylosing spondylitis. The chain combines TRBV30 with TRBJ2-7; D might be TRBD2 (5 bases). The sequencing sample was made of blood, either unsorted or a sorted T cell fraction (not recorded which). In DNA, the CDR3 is TGTGCCTGGAGTGTATCGGGGATAGACTACGAGCAGTACTTC. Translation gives CAWSVSGIDYEQYF.